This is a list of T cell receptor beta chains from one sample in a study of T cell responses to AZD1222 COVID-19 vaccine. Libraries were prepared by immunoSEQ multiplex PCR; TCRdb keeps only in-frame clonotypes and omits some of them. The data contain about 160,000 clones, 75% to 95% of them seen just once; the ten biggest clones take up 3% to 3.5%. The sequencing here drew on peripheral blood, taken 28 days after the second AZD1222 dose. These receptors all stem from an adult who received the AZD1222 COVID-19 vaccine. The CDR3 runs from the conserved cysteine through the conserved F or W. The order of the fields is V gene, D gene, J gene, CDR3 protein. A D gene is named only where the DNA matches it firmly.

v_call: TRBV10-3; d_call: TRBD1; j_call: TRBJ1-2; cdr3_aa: CAITKDRDRGYTF
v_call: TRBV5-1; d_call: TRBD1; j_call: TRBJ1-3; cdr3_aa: CASSLWGQGASGNTIYF
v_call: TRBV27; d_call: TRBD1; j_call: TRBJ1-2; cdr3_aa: CASSWDRAWGYTF
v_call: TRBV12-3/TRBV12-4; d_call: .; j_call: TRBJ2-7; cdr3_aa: CASSLTGSYEQYF
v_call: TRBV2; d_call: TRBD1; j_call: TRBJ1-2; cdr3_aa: CASRPQGANYGYTF
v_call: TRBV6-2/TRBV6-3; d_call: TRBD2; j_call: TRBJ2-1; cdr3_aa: CASSYPRGSGRAYNEQFF
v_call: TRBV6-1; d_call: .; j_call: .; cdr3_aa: CASSEAVEAYEQYF
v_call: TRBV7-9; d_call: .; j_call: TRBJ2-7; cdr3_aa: CASSRGIYEQYF
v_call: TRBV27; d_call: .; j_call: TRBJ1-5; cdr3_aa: CASSSAGGQPQHF
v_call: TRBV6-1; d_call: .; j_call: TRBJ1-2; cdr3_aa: CASSEWGIDGYTF
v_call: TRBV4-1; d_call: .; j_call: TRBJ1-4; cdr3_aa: CASSQAAGEVSATNEKLFF
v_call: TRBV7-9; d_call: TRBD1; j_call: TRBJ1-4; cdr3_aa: CASSFTTGANEKLFF
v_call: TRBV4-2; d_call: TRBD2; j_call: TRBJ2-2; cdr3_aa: CASSPLASGRANTGELFF
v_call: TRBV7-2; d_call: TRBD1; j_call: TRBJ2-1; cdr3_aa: CASSTRQGALNEQFF
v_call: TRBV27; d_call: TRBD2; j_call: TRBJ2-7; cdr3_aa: CASSLTAGGLGEQYF
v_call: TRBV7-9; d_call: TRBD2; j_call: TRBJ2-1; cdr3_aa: CASSLLAGVINEQFF
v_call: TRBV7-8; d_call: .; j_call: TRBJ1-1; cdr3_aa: CASSFRVTGKNTEAFF
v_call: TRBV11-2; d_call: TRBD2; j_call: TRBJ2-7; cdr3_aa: CASSLQGTSVYEQYF
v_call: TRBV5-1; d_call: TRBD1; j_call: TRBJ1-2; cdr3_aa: CASSLDRRANYGYTF
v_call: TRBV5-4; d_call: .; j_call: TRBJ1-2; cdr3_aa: CASSLAGAQLGYTF
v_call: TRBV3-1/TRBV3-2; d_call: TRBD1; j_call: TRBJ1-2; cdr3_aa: CASSLKGDRAGYTF
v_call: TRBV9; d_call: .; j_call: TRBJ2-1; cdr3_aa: CASRPNEQFF
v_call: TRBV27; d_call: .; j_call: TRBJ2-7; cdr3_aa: CASSPRTFPDYEQYF
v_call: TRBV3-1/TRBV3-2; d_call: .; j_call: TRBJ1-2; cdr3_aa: CASSQVTDHTF
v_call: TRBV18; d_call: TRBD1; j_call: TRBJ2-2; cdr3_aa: CASSLTIGGQGNTGELFF
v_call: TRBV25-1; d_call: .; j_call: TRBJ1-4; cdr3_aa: CASSPVGAHGEKLFF
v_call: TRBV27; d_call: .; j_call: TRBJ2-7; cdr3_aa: CASSLSMGYEQYF
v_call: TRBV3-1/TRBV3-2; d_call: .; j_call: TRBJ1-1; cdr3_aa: CASSPPTGRLNTEAFF
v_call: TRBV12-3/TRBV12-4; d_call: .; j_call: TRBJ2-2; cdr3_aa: CASSSRVTGELFF
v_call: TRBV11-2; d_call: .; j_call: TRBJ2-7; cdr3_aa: CASSLGQPSEQYF